A selection of T cell receptor beta chains follows, all from one sample in a study of T-cell memory formation after mild COVID-19. MiXCR, run by TCRdb on the 5' RACE reads, gives a single entry per CDR3 protein. The table includes about 130,000 distinct CDR3 sequences, roughly a quarter detected once. Sequences were obtained from PBMCs or a T cell subset sorted from them (not recorded which). All receptors come from an adult woman who had mild COVID-19 (a few samples of this study predate the infection). Cell type and time point are not known. Each CDR3 is given with its conserved first and last residue. The order of the fields is J gene, clone size, V gene, D gene, CDR3 DNA, CDR3 protein. The D gene is left open where the match is weak. Part of the rows lack a size; the others show once, few, many or a class for expanded clones.

J gene: TRBJ2-2; clone size: .; V gene: TRBV4-2; D gene: TRBD2; CDR3 DNA: TGTGCCAGCAGCCAACTAGCGGGACCGACCGGGGAGCTGTTTTTT; CDR3 protein: CASSQLAGPTGELFF
J gene: TRBJ2-6; clone size: few; V gene: TRBV29-1; D gene: TRBD2; CDR3 DNA: TGCAGCGTTGAACAAGGGACTAGCGGGGCCAACGTCCTGACTTTC; CDR3 protein: CSVEQGTSGANVLTF
J gene: TRBJ1-1; clone size: .; V gene: TRBV29-1; D gene: .; CDR3 DNA: TGCAGCGCCGTGGAGATGAACACTGAAGCTTTCTTT; CDR3 protein: CSAVEMNTEAFF
J gene: TRBJ2-2; clone size: .; V gene: TRBV30; D gene: TRBD2; CDR3 DNA: TGTGCCTGGAGCGCCCTCGCGGGAGGCCCCGGGGAGCTGTTTTTT; CDR3 protein: CAWSALAGGPGELFF
J gene: TRBJ2-3; clone size: few; V gene: TRBV6-6; D gene: TRBD1; CDR3 DNA: TGTGCCAGCAGTTATAACAGGGGTACAGATACGCAGTATTTT; CDR3 protein: CASSYNRGTDTQYF
J gene: TRBJ2-2; clone size: .; V gene: TRBV21-1; D gene: .; CDR3 DNA: TGTGCCAGCAGCAATCCAATGAGCGGGGTTCGGGCCGGGGAGCTGTTTTTT; CDR3 protein: CASSNPMSGVRAGELFF
J gene: TRBJ2-3; clone size: .; V gene: TRBV24-1; D gene: TRBD1; CDR3 DNA: TGTGCCACCAGTGATTTTAGGACAGGGAATATAGATACGCAGTATTTT; CDR3 protein: CATSDFRTGNIDTQYF
J gene: TRBJ2-1; clone size: few; V gene: TRBV24-1; D gene: TRBD2; CDR3 DNA: TGTGCCACCAGTGATACCGTAGCGGGGGCCTTACAACACAATGAGCAGTTCTTC; CDR3 protein: CATSDTVAGALQHNEQFF
J gene: TRBJ2-1; clone size: few; V gene: TRBV15; D gene: .; CDR3 DNA: TGTGCCACCAGCAGAGACCTACTCCGGGACCGAGTATACAATGAGCAGTTCTTC; CDR3 protein: CATSRDLLRDRVYNEQFF
J gene: TRBJ2-1; clone size: .; V gene: TRBV2; D gene: .; CDR3 DNA: TGTGCCAGCAGGCCTAGCGCGAGCTCCTACAATGAGCAGTTCTTC; CDR3 protein: CASRPSASSYNEQFF
J gene: TRBJ2-3; clone size: .; V gene: TRBV4-1; D gene: .; CDR3 DNA: TGCGCCAGCAGCCAAATTGGGGATACGCAGTATTTT; CDR3 protein: CASSQIGDTQYF
J gene: TRBJ1-5; clone size: few; V gene: TRBV20-1; D gene: .; CDR3 DNA: TGCAGTGCTAGGGGAAACGGGAATCAGCCCCAGCATTTT; CDR3 protein: CSARGNGNQPQHF
J gene: TRBJ2-3; clone size: few; V gene: TRBV12-3/TRBV12-4; D gene: .; CDR3 DNA: TGTGCCAGCAGTTTAATCGGACTAAGAGATACGCAGTATTTT; CDR3 protein: CASSLIGLRDTQYF
J gene: TRBJ1-1; clone size: few; V gene: TRBV20-1; D gene: TRBD1; CDR3 DNA: TGCAGTGCTCTTAGCTCCAGGGGGGACACTGAAGCTTTCTTT; CDR3 protein: CSALSSRGDTEAFF
J gene: TRBJ2-1; clone size: few; V gene: TRBV7-9; D gene: .; CDR3 DNA: TGTGCCAGCACCTCCGTCTCCTACAATGAGCAGTTCTTC; CDR3 protein: CASTSVSYNEQFF
J gene: TRBJ2-7; clone size: medium-sized; V gene: TRBV6-2/TRBV6-3; D gene: .; CDR3 DNA: TGTGCCAGCAGCTATAGCGGAATGGGCTACGAGCAGTACTTC; CDR3 protein: CASSYSGMGYEQYF
J gene: TRBJ2-1; clone size: .; V gene: TRBV5-1; D gene: .; CDR3 DNA: TGCGCCAGCAGCTTCCCCCCCGGGAAGTCCTACAATGAGCAGTTCTTC; CDR3 protein: CASSFPPGKSYNEQFF
J gene: TRBJ2-1; clone size: .; V gene: TRBV25-1; D gene: TRBD2; CDR3 DNA: TGTGCCAGCAGTGAATGGGTCGGGGGGGTAGGCAATGAGCAGTTCTTC; CDR3 protein: CASSEWVGGVGNEQFF
J gene: TRBJ1-1; clone size: .; V gene: TRBV12-3/TRBV12-4; D gene: TRBD1; CDR3 DNA: TGTGCCAGCACGAGACAGGGTCTGAACACTGAAGCTTTCTTT; CDR3 protein: CASTRQGLNTEAFF
J gene: TRBJ1-6; clone size: .; V gene: TRBV29-1; D gene: .; CDR3 DNA: TGCAGCGTTGCTAAACCCGGGTCTCGGGGTAATTCACCCCTCCACTTT; CDR3 protein: CSVAKPGSRGNSPLHF
J gene: TRBJ1-1; clone size: .; V gene: TRBV15; D gene: .; CDR3 DNA: TGTGCCACCAGCTCCGTGGGTGAAGCTTTCTTT; CDR3 protein: CATSSVGEAFF
J gene: TRBJ2-3; clone size: .; V gene: TRBV10-3; D gene: TRBD2; CDR3 DNA: TGTGCCATCGTAGCGGGGGACACAGATACGCAGTATTTT; CDR3 protein: CAIVAGDTDTQYF
J gene: TRBJ2-1; clone size: few; V gene: TRBV5-1; D gene: .; CDR3 DNA: TGCGCCAGCAGCTCAACCCCAGACAATGAGCAGTTCTTC; CDR3 protein: CASSSTPDNEQFF
J gene: TRBJ2-3; clone size: .; V gene: TRBV30; D gene: TRBD2; CDR3 DNA: TGTGCCTGGAGGTCCCTAGCGGGGGGGCCTAGCACAGATACGCAGTATTTT; CDR3 protein: CAWRSLAGGPSTDTQYF
J gene: TRBJ1-1; clone size: .; V gene: TRBV7-9; D gene: .; CDR3 DNA: TGTGCCATAGAGGGGGTGGGGACTGAAGCTTTCTTT; CDR3 protein: CAIEGVGTEAFF
J gene: TRBJ2-5; clone size: few; V gene: TRBV24-1; D gene: .; CDR3 DNA: TGTGCCACCAGTGATTTGCTAGAAGAGACCCAGTACTTC; CDR3 protein: CATSDLLEETQYF
J gene: TRBJ2-7; clone size: few; V gene: TRBV20-1; D gene: TRBD2; CDR3 DNA: TGCAGTAGCCGGACTAGCGGCGAGCAGTACTTC; CDR3 protein: CSSRTSGEQYF
J gene: TRBJ1-2; clone size: few; V gene: TRBV25-1; D gene: .; CDR3 DNA: TGTGCCAGCAGTGAATATATCTATGGCTACACCTTC; CDR3 protein: CASSEYIYGYTF
J gene: TRBJ1-4; clone size: few; V gene: TRBV15; D gene: .; CDR3 DNA: TGTGCCACCAGCGAAAATGAAAAACTGTTTTTT; CDR3 protein: CATSENEKLFF
J gene: TRBJ2-7; clone size: .; V gene: TRBV5-4; D gene: .; CDR3 DNA: TGTGCCAGCAGCCCCGAGGAGGTCCGCTACGAGCAGTACTTC; CDR3 protein: CASSPEEVRYEQYF
J gene: TRBJ2-1; clone size: few; V gene: TRBV4-1; D gene: .; CDR3 DNA: TGCGCCAGCAGCCTGGGACCATCCAATGAGCAGTTCTTC; CDR3 protein: CASSLGPSNEQFF
J gene: TRBJ1-1; clone size: .; V gene: TRBV12-3/TRBV12-4; D gene: .; CDR3 DNA: TGTGCCAGCAGTTTAGGGAAGTTCGACACTGAAGCTTTCTTT; CDR3 protein: CASSLGKFDTEAFF
J gene: TRBJ1-3; clone size: few; V gene: TRBV7-9; D gene: .; CDR3 DNA: TGTGCCAGCACCGATACAGGGATCGCGGGAAACACCATATATTTT; CDR3 protein: CASTDTGIAGNTIYF